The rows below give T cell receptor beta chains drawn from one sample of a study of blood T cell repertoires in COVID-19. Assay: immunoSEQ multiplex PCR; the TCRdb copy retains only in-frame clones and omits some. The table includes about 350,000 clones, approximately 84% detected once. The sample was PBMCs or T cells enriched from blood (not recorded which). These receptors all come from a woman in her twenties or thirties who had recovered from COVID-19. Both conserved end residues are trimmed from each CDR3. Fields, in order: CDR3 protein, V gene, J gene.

CDR3: ASSPRDTEAF
V: TRBV5-4
J: TRBJ1-1

CDR3: ASSQGQGAGTEAF
V: TRBV3-1/TRBV3-2
J: TRBJ1-1

CDR3: ASSLEAGNSPLH
V: TRBV5-6
J: TRBJ1-6

CDR3: ASSRSGGTYNEQF
V: TRBV27
J: TRBJ2-1

CDR3: ASSSGQGAGYT
V: TRBV7-9
J: TRBJ1-2

CDR3: ASSQEQGPGNTIY
V: TRBV4-1
J: TRBJ1-3

CDR3: ASSLGTASYEQY
V: TRBV6-5
J: TRBJ2-7

CDR3: ASSLIGSGNTIY
V: TRBV7-9
J: TRBJ1-3

CDR3: AISESRGTVNYGYT
V: TRBV10-3
J: TRBJ1-2

CDR3: AWTKLGAQEKLF
V: TRBV30
J: TRBJ1-4

CDR3: ASSYTGMVYEQY
V: TRBV5-5
J: TRBJ2-7

CDR3: ASSYPLGLAVLAEQY
V: TRBV3-1/TRBV3-2
J: TRBJ2-7

CDR3: ASSPSQGVPAGYT
V: TRBV18
J: TRBJ1-2

CDR3: ASSPGQGGEQY
V: TRBV18
J: TRBJ2-7

CDR3: ASSYGWQGLRYEQY
V: TRBV6-6
J: TRBJ2-7

CDR3: ASSDRAYEQY
V: TRBV5-5
J: TRBJ2-7

CDR3: ASSPQIGTGNEETQY
V: TRBV7-9
J: TRBJ2-5

CDR3: ASSKVVGGALNTEAF
V: TRBV21-1
J: TRBJ1-1

CDR3: ASILPGGEKLF
V: TRBV2
J: TRBJ1-4

CDR3: ASSEAWESGYT
V: TRBV6-1
J: TRBJ1-2

CDR3: ASSPASGRDNEQF
V: TRBV7-9
J: TRBJ2-1

CDR3: ASSQVEGIRGYT
V: TRBV4-1
J: TRBJ1-2

CDR3: ASSLWASGTYNEQF
V: TRBV27
J: TRBJ2-1

CDR3: ASRATGPTYGYT
V: TRBV2
J: TRBJ1-2

CDR3: ASRPRGRPPLQPQH
V: TRBV12-2
J: TRBJ1-5

CDR3: ASTLGGGAEAF
V: TRBV7-2
J: TRBJ1-1

CDR3: ASSQDPGSNYGYT
V: TRBV4-2
J: TRBJ1-2

CDR3: ASSLQPTSYEQY
V: TRBV11-2
J: TRBJ2-7

CDR3: ASSLTSGPLQETQY
V: TRBV5-6
J: TRBJ2-5

CDR3: ASSLFSPGQGALYGYT
V: TRBV18
J: TRBJ1-2

CDR3: ASSTRQGATNEKLF
V: TRBV7-6
J: TRBJ1-4

CDR3: ASSPPSGSYEQY
V: TRBV11-2
J: TRBJ2-7

CDR3: ASSYGGGGWVGELF
V: TRBV3-1/TRBV3-2
J: TRBJ2-2

CDR3: ASSPRTGEVYGYT
V: TRBV5-4
J: TRBJ1-2

CDR3: ASSYPGTSHEQY
V: TRBV28
J: TRBJ2-7

CDR3: ASSEMYPSSYEQY
V: TRBV6-1
J: TRBJ2-7